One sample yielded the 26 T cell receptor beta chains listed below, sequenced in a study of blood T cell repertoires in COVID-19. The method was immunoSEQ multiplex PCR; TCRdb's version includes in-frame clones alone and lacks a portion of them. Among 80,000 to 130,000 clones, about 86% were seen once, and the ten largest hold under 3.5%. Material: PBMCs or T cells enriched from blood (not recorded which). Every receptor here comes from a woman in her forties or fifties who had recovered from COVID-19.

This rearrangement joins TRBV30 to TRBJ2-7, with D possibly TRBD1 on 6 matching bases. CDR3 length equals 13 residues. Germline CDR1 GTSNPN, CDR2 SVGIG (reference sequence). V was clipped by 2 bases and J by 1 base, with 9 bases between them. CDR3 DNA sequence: TGTGCCTGGAGTCAGGGGATTTCCTACGAGCAGTACTTC. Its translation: CAWSQGISYEQYF.

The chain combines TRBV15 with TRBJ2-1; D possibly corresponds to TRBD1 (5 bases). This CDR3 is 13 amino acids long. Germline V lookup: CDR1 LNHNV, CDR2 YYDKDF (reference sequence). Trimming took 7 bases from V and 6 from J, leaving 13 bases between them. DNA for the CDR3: TGTGCCACCAAGCCAGGGTCAGGCAATGAGCAGTTCTTC. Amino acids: CATKPGSGNEQFF.

The CDR3 loop reads CASSQTSDSGDEQYF. CDR3 coding DNA: TGTGCCAGCAGCCAGACTAGCGACTCCGGGGACGAGCAGTACTTC. The V call is TRBV3-1 (or the pseudogene TRBV3-2), the J call TRBJ2-7; 8 bases agree with TRBD2. This CDR3 spans 15 amino acids. V trimming: 3 bases; J trimming: 5 bases; junction bases outside the gene matches: 9. CDR1 LGHDT and CDR2 YNNKEL come from the germline V gene (reference sequence).

CDR3 loop: CATSRGGTYSNQPQHF. The CDR3 DNA reads TGTGCCACCAGCAGAGGTGGGACATATAGCAATCAGCCCCAGCATTTT. This chain uses TRBV15 with TRBJ1-5, with a tentative D call TRBD1 (6 bases). The CDR3 is made up of 16 amino acids. The V gene lost 1 base and the J gene lost 0 bases, with 10 bases spanning the gap. Germline CDR1 and CDR2: LNHNV and YYDKDF (reference sequence).

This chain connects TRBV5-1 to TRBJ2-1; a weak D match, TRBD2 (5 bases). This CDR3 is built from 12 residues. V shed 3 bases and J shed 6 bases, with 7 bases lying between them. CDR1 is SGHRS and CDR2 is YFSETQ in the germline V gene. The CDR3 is CASSSLGNEQFF. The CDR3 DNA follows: TGCGCCAGCAGCTCACTAGGCAATGAGCAGTTCTTC. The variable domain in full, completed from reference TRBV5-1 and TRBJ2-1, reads KAGVTQTPRYLIKTRGQQVTLSCSPISGHRSVSWYQQTPGQGLQFLFEYFSETQRNKGNFPGRFSGRQFSNSRSEMNVSTLELGDSALYLCASSSLGNEQFFGPGTRLTVL.

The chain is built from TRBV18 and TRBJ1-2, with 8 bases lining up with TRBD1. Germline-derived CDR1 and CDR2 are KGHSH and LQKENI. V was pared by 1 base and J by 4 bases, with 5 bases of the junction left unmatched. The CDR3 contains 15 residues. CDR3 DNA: TGTGCCAGCTCACCACAGGCACAGGGGGGCTATGGCTACACCTTC. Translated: CASSPQAQGGYGYTF.

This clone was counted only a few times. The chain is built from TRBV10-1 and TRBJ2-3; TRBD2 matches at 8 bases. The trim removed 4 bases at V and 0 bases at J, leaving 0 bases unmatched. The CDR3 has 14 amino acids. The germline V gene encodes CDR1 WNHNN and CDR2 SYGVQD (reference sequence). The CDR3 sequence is CASSGLASTDTQYF. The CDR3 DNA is TGCGCCAGCAGTGGACTAGCGAGCACAGATACGCAGTATTTT.

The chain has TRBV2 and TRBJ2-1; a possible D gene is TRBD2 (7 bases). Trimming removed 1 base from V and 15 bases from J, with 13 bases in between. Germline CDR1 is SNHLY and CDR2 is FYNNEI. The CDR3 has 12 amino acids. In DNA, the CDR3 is TGTGCCAGCAGTGAAGGTGGGGGGGCTTTGTTCTTC. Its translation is CASSEGGGALFF.

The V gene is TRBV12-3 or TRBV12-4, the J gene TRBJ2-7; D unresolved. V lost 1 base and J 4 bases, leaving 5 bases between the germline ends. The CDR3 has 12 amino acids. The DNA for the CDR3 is TGTGCCAGCAGTTTAGTCCTTTACGAGCAGTACTTC. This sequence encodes CASSLVLYEQYF.

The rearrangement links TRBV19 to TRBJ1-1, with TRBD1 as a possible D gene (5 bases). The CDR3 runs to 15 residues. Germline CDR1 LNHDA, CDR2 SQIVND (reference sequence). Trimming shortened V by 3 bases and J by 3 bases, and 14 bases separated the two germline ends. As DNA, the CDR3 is TGTGCCAGTAGTATTACGGGGGAAGGGTACACTGAAGCTTTCTTT. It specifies CASSITGEGYTEAFF.

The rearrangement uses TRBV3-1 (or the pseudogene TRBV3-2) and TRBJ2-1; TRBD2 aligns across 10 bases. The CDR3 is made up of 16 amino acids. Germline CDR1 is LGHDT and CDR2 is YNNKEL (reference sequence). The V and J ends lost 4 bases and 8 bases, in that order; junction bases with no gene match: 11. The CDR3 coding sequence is TGTGCCAGCAGCCTATACGGACTAGCGGAGGGGGATGAGCAGTTCTTC. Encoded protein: CASSLYGLAEGDEQFF.

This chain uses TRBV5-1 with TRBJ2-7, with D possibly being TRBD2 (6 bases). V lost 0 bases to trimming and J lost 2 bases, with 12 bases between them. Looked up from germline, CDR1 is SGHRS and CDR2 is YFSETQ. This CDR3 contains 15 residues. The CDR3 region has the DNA TGCGCCAGCAGCTTGGGGTCGGGAGCAACCTACGAGCAGTACTTC. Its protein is CASSLGSGATYEQYF.

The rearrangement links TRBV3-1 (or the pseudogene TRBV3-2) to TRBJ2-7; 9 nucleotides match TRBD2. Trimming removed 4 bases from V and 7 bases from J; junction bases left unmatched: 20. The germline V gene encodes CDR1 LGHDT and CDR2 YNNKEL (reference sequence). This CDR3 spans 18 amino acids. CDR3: CASSPFLVAAGGPWEQYF. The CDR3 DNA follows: TGTGCCAGCAGCCCCTTCCTGGTTGCGGCGGGGGGGCCATGGGAGCAGTACTTC.

The DNA for the CDR3 is TGTGCCACCAGTGACCCGGGGGGCGCATCAGATACGCAGTATTTT. It codes for CATSDPGGASDTQYF. The chain uses TRBV24-1 and TRBJ2-3; D is possibly TRBD2 (7 bases). This CDR3 region has 15 residues. Trimming stripped 4 bases from V and 4 bases from J, with 14 bases between. Germline values: CDR1 KGHDR, CDR2 SFDVKD.

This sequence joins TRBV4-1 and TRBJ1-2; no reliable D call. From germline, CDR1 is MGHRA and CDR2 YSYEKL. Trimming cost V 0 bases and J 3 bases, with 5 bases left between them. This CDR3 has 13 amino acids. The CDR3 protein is CASSQEGDYGYTF. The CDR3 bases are TGCGCCAGCAGCCAAGAAGGAGACTATGGCTACACCTTC.

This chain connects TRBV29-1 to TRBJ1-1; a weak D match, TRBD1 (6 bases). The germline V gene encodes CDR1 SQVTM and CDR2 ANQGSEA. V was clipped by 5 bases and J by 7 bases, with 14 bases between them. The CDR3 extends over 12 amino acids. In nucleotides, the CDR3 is TGCAGCGTTTCAGGGGCGAGAGGTGAAGCTTTCTTT. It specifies CSVSGARGEAFF.

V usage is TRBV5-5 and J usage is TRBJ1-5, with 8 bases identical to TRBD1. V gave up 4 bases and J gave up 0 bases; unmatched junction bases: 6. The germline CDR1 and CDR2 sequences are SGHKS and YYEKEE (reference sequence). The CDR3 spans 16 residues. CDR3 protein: CASSPRTGISNQPQHF. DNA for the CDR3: TGTGCCAGCAGCCCAAGGACAGGGATTAGCAATCAGCCCCAGCATTTT.

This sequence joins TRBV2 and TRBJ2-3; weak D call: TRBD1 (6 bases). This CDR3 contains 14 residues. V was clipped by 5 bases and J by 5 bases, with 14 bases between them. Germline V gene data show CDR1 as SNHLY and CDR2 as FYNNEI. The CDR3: CASSLQQGIDTQYF. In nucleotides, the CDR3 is TGTGCCAGCAGTTTACAGCAGGGGATAGATACGCAGTATTTT.

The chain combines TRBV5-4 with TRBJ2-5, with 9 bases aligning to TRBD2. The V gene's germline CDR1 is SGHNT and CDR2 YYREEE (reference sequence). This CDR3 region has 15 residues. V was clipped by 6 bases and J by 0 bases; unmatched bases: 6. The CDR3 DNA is TGTGCCAGCAAGGGGCAGCGGGGGGACCAAGAGACCCAGTACTTC. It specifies CASKGQRGDQETQYF.

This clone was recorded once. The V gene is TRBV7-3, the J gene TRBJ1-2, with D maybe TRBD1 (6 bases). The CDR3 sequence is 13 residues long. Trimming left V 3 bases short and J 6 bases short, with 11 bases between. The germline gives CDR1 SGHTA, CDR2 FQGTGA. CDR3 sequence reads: CASSLNRANGYTF. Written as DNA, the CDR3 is TGTGCCAGCAGCTTGAACAGGGCTAATGGCTACACCTTC.

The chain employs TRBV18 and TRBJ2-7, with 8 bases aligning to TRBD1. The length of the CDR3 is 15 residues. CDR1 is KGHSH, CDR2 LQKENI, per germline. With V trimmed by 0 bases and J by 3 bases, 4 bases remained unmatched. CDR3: CASSPPTGGRYEQYF. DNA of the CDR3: TGTGCCAGCTCACCACCAACAGGGGGACGCTACGAGCAGTACTTC.

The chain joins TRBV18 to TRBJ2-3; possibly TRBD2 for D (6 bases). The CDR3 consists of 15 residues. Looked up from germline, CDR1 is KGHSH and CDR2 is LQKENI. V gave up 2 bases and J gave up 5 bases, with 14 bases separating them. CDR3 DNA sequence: TGTGCCAGCTCACCAATGATAGCGGTAGAAGATACGCAGTATTTT. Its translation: CASSPMIAVEDTQYF. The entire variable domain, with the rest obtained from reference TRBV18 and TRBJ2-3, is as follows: NAGVMQNPRHLVRRRGQEARLRCSPMKGHSHVYWYRQLPEEGLKFMVYLQKENIIDESGMPKERFSAEFPKEGPSILRIQQVVRGDSAAYFCASSPMIAVEDTQYFGPGTRLTVL.

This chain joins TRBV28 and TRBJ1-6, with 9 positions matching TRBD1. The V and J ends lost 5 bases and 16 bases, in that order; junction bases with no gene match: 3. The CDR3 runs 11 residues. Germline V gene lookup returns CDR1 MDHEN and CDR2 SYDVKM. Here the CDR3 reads CASSVDRGLHF. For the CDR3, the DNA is TGTGCCAGCAGTGTAGACAGGGGGCTCCACTTT.

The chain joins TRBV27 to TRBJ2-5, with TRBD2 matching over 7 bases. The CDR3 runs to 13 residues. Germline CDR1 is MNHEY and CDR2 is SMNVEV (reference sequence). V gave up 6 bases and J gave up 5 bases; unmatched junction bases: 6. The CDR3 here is CASSSGGWETQYF. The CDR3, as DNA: TGTGCCAGCAGCTCGGGAGGTTGGGAGACCCAGTACTTC.

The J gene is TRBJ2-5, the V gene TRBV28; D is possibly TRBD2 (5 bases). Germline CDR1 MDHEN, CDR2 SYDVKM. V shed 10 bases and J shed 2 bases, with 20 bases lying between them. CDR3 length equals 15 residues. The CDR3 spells CAIAESVWTQETQYF. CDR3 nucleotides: TGTGCCATCGCGGAGTCAGTTTGGACTCAAGAGACCCAGTACTTC. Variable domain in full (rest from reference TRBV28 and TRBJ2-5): DVKVTQSSRYLVKRTGEKVFLECVQDMDHENMFWYRQDPGLGLRLIYFSYDVKMKEKGDIPEGYSVSREKKERFSLILESASTNQTSMYLCAIAESVWTQETQYFGPGTRLLVL.

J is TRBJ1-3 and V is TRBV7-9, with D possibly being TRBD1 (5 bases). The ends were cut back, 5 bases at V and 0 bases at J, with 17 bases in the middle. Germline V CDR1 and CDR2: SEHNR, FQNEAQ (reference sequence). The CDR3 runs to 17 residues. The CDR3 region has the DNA TGTGCCAGCAGCCCCCTGTGGGCAGGGAACTCTGGAAACACCATATATTTT. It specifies CASSPLWAGNSGNTIYF.